The T cell receptor beta chain described here comes from a study of radiation and T cells in renal cell carcinoma. Overall study context: Nephrectomy followed 15 Gy stereotactic body radiation by 4 weeks.

The table came from immunoSEQ multiplex PCR; TCRdb's copy has only in-frame clones and leaves some out. Seen here are 100,000 to 150,000 clones, roughly 80% observed once, and the top ten hold around 2.8%. Stated time point: baseline pretreatment blood. Treatment of the sample: 15 Gy SBRT to primary tumor, nephrectomy 4 weeks later. This renal cell carcinoma was of the clear cell type. Points on this clone: No antigen is known for it. Sequence at one end of the junction differs from germline and may be a read error.

Study conclusions and caveats: In blood, top tumor clones expanded by 2 weeks, shrinking by 4. No pretreatment tumor biopsies were available for baseline clonotypes.

The CDR3 runs to 16 residues. Looked up from germline, CDR1 is SGHDN and CDR2 is FVKESK. This receptor was obtained from a woman aged 60-75 years with renal cell carcinoma. Sequenced here: blood, sampled from a patient whose treatment included radiotherapy and nephrectomy. This rearrangement joins TRBV14 to TRBJ2-3; 10 positions match TRBD2. The DNA for the CDR3 is TGTGCCAGCAGACAAGAACTAGCGGGACCGGCAGATACGCAGTATTTT. It yields the protein CASRQELAGPADTQYF.